These 26 T cell receptor beta chains came from one sample sequenced in a study of liver allograft versus peripheral blood T cells. Across the study: T cell receptor repertoires in transplanted livers were compared with those in recipients' peripheral blood.

TCRdb reprocessed the reads with MiXCR, giving one entry per CDR3 protein. The sample has approximately 370 distinct CDR3 sequences, about 15% seen once. The receptors originated from a human patient who had a liver transplant. Some T cells may originate from the graft donor.

This clonotype is labeled large. The V and J genes are TRBV12-3 or TRBV12-4 and TRBJ2-7, with D maybe TRBD2 (6 bases). CDR3 length: 14 residues. Between the trimmed V and J ends, which lost 2 bases and 6 bases, there was a span of 14 bases. DNA of the CDR3: TGTGCCAGCAGTTTAAGGGGACTGGGCGCCGAGCAGTACTTC. This encodes CASSLRGLGAEQYF.

This clonotype rates as large. V usage is TRBV28 and J usage is TRBJ1-2, with D maybe TRBD1 (5 bases). The CDR3 is 12 amino acids. Germline V CDR1 and CDR2: MDHEN, SYDVKM. V was shortened by 3 bases and J by 7 bases, with 9 bases between the two germline ends. CDR3 DNA: TGTGCCAGCAGTTTGCAGGGCACTGGCTACACCTTC. Amino acid sequence: CASSLQGTGYTF.

The chain couples TRBV6-5 to TRBJ1-2; 10 bases map to TRBD1. This CDR3 comprises 13 residues. Trimming took 5 bases from V and 4 from J; bases not matched to a gene: 1. Looked up from germline, CDR1 is MNHEY and CDR2 is SVGAGI. CDR3 bases: TGTGCCAGCAGTAGGACAGGGGGCTATGGCTACACCTTC. The encoded protein is CASSRTGGYGYTF.

By proportion, this clonotype is large. This rearrangement joins TRBV12-3 or TRBV12-4 to TRBJ1-6, with D possibly being TRBD1 (5 bases). The CDR3 runs 11 residues. The V end was cut by 6 bases, the J end by 12 bases, with 9 bases between. CDR3 in amino acids: CASSQGGPLHF. The CDR3 coding sequence is TGTGCCAGCAGCCAGGGTGGACCCCTCCACTTT.

This clonotype was seen more than once but under ten times. This rearrangement joins TRBV14 to TRBJ1-1; no firm D call. Trimming shortened V by 4 bases and J by 1 base, and 7 bases separated the two germline ends. This CDR3 contains 13 residues. Germline lookup yields CDR1 SGHDN and CDR2 FVKESK. The CDR3 sequence is CASSRDGNTEAFF. CDR3 bases: TGTGCCAGCAGCCGAGACGGGAACACTGAAGCTTTCTTT.

Sample share makes this clonotype medium-sized. The chain is built from TRBV11-2 and TRBJ2-3, with TRBD2 identical over 9 bases. The ends lost 5 bases at V and 4 bases at J; junction bases unmatched: 7. The CDR3 consists of 15 residues. Germline lookup yields CDR1 SGHAT and CDR2 FQNNGV. DNA for the CDR3: TGTGCCAGCAGCACCGGACTAGCGATAGCAGATACGCAGTATTTT. Amino acids: CASSTGLAIADTQYF. The variable domain in full, with the rest retrieved from reference TRBV11-2 and TRBJ2-3, is EAGVAQSPRYKIIEKRQSVAFWCNPISGHATLYWYQQILGQGPKLLIQFQNNGVVDDSQLPKDRFSAERLKGVDSTLKIQPAKLEDSAVYLCASSTGLAIADTQYFGPGTRLTVL.

This clonotype rates as large. This sequence joins TRBV20-1 and TRBJ1-5; D is possibly TRBD1 (6 bases). CDR1 and CDR2 (germline): DFQATT, SNEGSKA (reference sequence). The V end lost 3 bases, the J end lost 2 bases, and 8 bases lay between the germline ends. The CDR3 totals 13 residues. CDR3 residues: CSARNRGNQPQHF. DNA of the CDR3: TGCAGTGCTAGGAACAGGGGCAATCAGCCCCAGCATTTT.

This clonotype was picked up a small number of times. J is TRBJ1-2 and V is TRBV6-5, with 11 bases fitting TRBD1. The CDR3 is made up of 14 amino acids. The ends lost 2 bases at V and 4 bases at J; junction bases unmatched: 0. The germline gives CDR1 MNHEY, CDR2 SVGAGI. As DNA, the CDR3 is TGTGCCAGCAGTTACGGGACAGGGGGCTATGGCTACACCTTC. It is translated as CASSYGTGGYGYTF.

This clonotype is labeled large (0.1 to 1%). The germline gene is not matched at one end of the junction; a read error may be the cause. This chain uses TRBV5-6 with TRBJ1-2; the D is unclear. The CDR3 sequence is 16 residues long. Germline V gene lookup returns CDR1 SGHDT and CDR2 YYEEEE. Here the CDR3 reads CASSLEGGMTNYGYTF. The CDR3 DNA follows: TGCGCCAGCAGCTTGGAAGGAGGGATGACTAACTATGGCTACACCTTC. The full variable domain, with the rest looked up from reference TRBV5-6 and TRBJ1-2, is DAGVTQSPTHLIKTRGQQVTLRCSPKSGHDTVSWYQQALGQGPQFIFQYYEEEERQRGNFPDRFSGHQFPNYSSELNVNALLLGDSALYLCASSLEGGMTNYGYTFGSGTRLTVV.

This clonotype is medium-sized in the sample. The chain recombines TRBV19 with TRBJ1-1, with a tentative D call TRBD1 (5 bases). This CDR3 region has 16 residues. CDR1 and CDR2 from the germline V gene are LNHDA and SQIVND (reference sequence). V shed 3 bases and J shed 1 base, with 15 bases lying between them. The CDR3 spells CASSMIAGRENTEAFF. The CDR3 bases are TGTGCCAGTAGTATGATCGCGGGCAGGGAGAACACTGAAGCTTTCTTT.

Judged by abundance, this clonotype is medium-sized. The V call is TRBV20-1, the J call TRBJ2-1, with TRBD2 matching over 12 bases. After removal of 0 bases from V and 8 bases from J, the junction contained 5 bases not matched to a gene. The CDR3 is made up of 15 amino acids. The germline CDR1 and CDR2 sequences are DFQATT and SNEGSKA (reference sequence). The CDR3 sequence: CSARDLAGGVYEQFF. The DNA for the CDR3 is TGCAGTGCTAGAGACCTAGCGGGAGGGGTATATGAGCAGTTCTTC.

This clonotype is judged large (0.1 to 1%). The chain has TRBV12-5 and TRBJ1-1; TRBD1 might be the D (6 bases). The V gene lost 6 bases and the J gene lost 7 bases, with 15 bases spanning the gap. CDR3 size: 13 residues. Per germline, CDR1 LGHNT and CDR2 FRNRAP. The CDR3 DNA reads TGTGCTAGTGGCCGCGGAGGGGGAGTTGAAGCTTTCTTT. Its translation is CASGRGGGVEAFF.

By sample share, this clonotype is large (0.1 to 1%). The V call is TRBV27, the J call TRBJ2-2; 10 nucleotides line up with TRBD1. This CDR3 region has 16 residues. Germline assignment: CDR1 MNHEY and CDR2 SMNVEV (reference sequence). Trimming removed 8 bases from V and 9 bases from J; junction bases left unmatched: 15. The CDR3 reads CASGPPGQGIIRELFF. CDR3 sequence (DNA): TGTGCCAGCGGCCCCCCGGGACAGGGGATCATCAGGGAGCTGTTTTTT.

Relative to its sample, this clonotype is hyperexpanded. The chain recombines TRBV29-1 with TRBJ1-4; perhaps TRBD1 as D (5 bases). Germline CDR1 and CDR2: SQVTM and ANQGSEA. The CDR3 sequence is 13 residues long. Trimming left V 4 bases short and J 4 bases short, with 10 bases between. CDR3 sequence: CSVGRQSNEKLFF. CDR3 sequence (DNA): TGCAGCGTTGGACGACAGAGTAATGAAAAACTGTTTTTT.

By share, this clonotype ranks as large. The genes are TRBV20-1 and TRBJ1-2, with D uncertain. The V end was cut by 6 bases, the J end by 5 bases, with 16 bases between. CDR1 and CDR2 (germline): DFQATT, SNEGSKA (reference sequence). This CDR3 is built from 13 residues. The CDR3 spells CSAMGLPLYGYTF. CDR3 in DNA: TGCAGTGCGATGGGCCTTCCCCTTTATGGCTACACCTTC.

This clonotype is classed as large. The chain joins TRBV3-2 to TRBJ1-1; the D call of TRBD1 is as the table states it, not checked on the DNA. TRBV3-2 is shown as a pseudogene. CDR3 size: 12 residues. CDR3 protein: CARRGVNTEAFF. CDR3 DNA sequence: TGTGCCAGAAGGGGAGTGAACACTGAAGCTTTCTTT.

As regards this clonotype: A read error may explain this, as a much larger clone is one base away. The V call is TRBV23-1, the J call TRBJ1-2, with 10 bases fitting TRBD1. TRBV23-1 is labeled an ORF, and its function is uncertain. Trimming took 3 bases from V and 5 from J; bases not matched to a gene: 9. This CDR3 region has 16 residues. The CDR3 DNA reads as TGCGCCAGCAGTCAGTCCTGGGACAGGGGATTTTATGGCTACACCTTC. It codes for CASSQSWDRGFYGYTF.

This clonotype ranks as large (0.1 to 1%). The chain carries TRBV7-2 and TRBJ1-2; TRBD1 might be the D (6 bases). The CDR3 is 16 amino acids. V was shortened by 5 bases and J by 6 bases, with 22 bases between the two germline ends. Germline V gene data show CDR1 as SGHTA and CDR2 as FQGNSA. This CDR3 reads CASSIGGLGGADGYTF. CDR3 in DNA: TGTGCCAGCAGCATCGGGGGTCTTGGGGGGGCGGATGGCTACACCTTC.

Within the sample, this clonotype is large (0.1 to 1%). The chain couples TRBV12-3 or TRBV12-4 to TRBJ2-3; D may match TRBD1 or TRBD2 (5 bases each). Deletions cut 3 bases from V and 14 bases from J, with 18 bases between. The CDR3 sequence is 13 residues long. Here the CDR3 reads CASSFGTALRGYF. CDR3 bases: TGTGCCAGCAGTTTCGGGACGGCGCTGAGGGGGTATTTT.

Note on this clonotype: A far larger clone differs by one base, so this is likely a read error. The chain combines TRBV24-1 with TRBJ1-2; D is possibly TRBD1 (5 bases). CDR3 size: 16 residues. The ends were cut back, 4 bases at V and 4 bases at J, with 18 bases in the middle. Germline V lookup: CDR1 KGHDR, CDR2 SFDVKD. DNA of the CDR3: TGTGCCACCAGTGAGCCCTTCACAATGGGGACCTATGGCTACACCTTC. Protein sequence: CATSEPFTMGTYGYTF.

This clonotype is large (0.1 to 1%) by share. The chain uses TRBV30 and TRBJ2-7; perhaps TRBD1 as D (7 bases). Trimming left V 8 bases short and J 3 bases short, with 17 bases between. CDR1 is GTSNPN, CDR2 SVGIG, per germline (reference sequence). This CDR3 is 13 amino acids long. The CDR3: CARGGQGGYEQYF. For the CDR3, the DNA is TGTGCCCGGGGCGGGCAGGGGGGCTACGAGCAGTACTTC.

By share, this clonotype counts as large. The chain couples TRBV20-1 to TRBJ2-7, with 9 bases aligning to TRBD1. From germline, CDR1 is DFQATT and CDR2 SNEGSKA (reference sequence). The CDR3 is 16 residues long. J gave up 5 bases and V 0 bases, and 11 bases lay outside the gene matches. CDR3 sequence: CSARDLDRGSQHEQYF. As DNA, the CDR3 is TGCAGTGCTAGAGATCTTGACAGGGGGTCTCAGCACGAGCAGTACTTC.

This clonotype has more than one count but fewer than ten. The chain has TRBV20-1 and TRBJ1-5, with TRBD1 matching 7 bases. The V gene end was trimmed by 1 base and the J gene end by 2 bases; junction bases not matched to a gene: 5. The CDR3 is 15 amino acids. CDR1 is DFQATT, CDR2 SNEGSKA, per germline (reference sequence). The CDR3 protein is CSARGRGVGNQPQHF. For the CDR3, the DNA is TGCAGTGCTAGAGGCAGGGGGGTAGGCAATCAGCCCCAGCATTTT.

The chain links TRBV15 to TRBJ2-7; 10 positions agree with TRBD2. Germline trimming cut 3 bases from V and 6 bases from J; bases unmatched to any gene: 5. The CDR3 covers 14 residues. Germline V gives CDR1 LNHNV, CDR2 YYDKDF (reference sequence). The CDR3, as DNA: TGTGCCACCAGCAGGAGCGGGGGGGTCAGCGAGCAGTACTTC. It encodes CATSRSGGVSEQYF.

This clonotype is labeled as medium-sized. The chain uses TRBV20-1 and TRBJ2-1; 7 bases agree with TRBD2. Germline-derived CDR1 and CDR2 are DFQATT and SNEGSKA (reference sequence). This CDR3 contains 14 residues. CDR3 amino acids: CVPTKAGLGDEQFF. For the CDR3, the DNA is TGCGTCCCCACGAAAGCGGGGCTGGGGGATGAGCAGTTCTTC.

This clonotype is large. The chain carries TRBV20-1 and TRBJ1-1; D ambiguous. Germline V gene lookup returns CDR1 DFQATT and CDR2 SNEGSKA (reference sequence). The CDR3 covers 10 residues. Trimming took 6 bases from V and 10 from J, leaving 12 bases between them. The chain's CDR3 is CSAWSLGAFF. The CDR3 region has the DNA TGCAGTGCCTGGTCTCTGGGAGCTTTCTTT.